Described below is a single T cell receptor beta chain sequence and its context. Its matching antigen is unknown. The repertoire was sequenced with immunoSEQ multiplex PCR; TCRdb's copy has only in-frame clones and lacks some. The sample has some 58,000 clones, 65% to 75% seen once; the top ten hold around 43%. The sample originates from a study of cytotoxic CD8 clonotypes in ibrutinib-treated CLL. Study results and caveats: Measured clonality at baseline was greater than in age-matched healthy donors and tracked with circulating CD8+ T-cell counts.

The CDR3 consists of 18 residues. The germline gives CDR1 SQVTM, CDR2 ANQGSEA. After removal of 1 base from V and 2 bases from J, the junction contained 11 bases not matched to a gene. This chain uses TRBV29-1 with TRBJ2-1; 10 bases are shared with TRBD2. This TCR was sampled from a human donor with chronic lymphocytic leukemia. The sample here was PBMCs, taken after 12 months of ibrutinib treatment. The CDR3 DNA follows: TGCAGCGTTGAAGGGCTAGCGGGAGAATTTTTTGCCTACAATGAGCAGTTCTTC. As protein: CSVEGLAGEFFAYNEQFF.